Listed here are 22 T cell receptor beta chains from one sample, sequenced in a study of cytomegalovirus exposure and HLA in healthy donors. The PCR had 60 Vbeta and 13 Jbeta primers. The assay was immunoSEQ multiplex PCR, and TCRdb's table has in-frame clones only and misses some. The profile shows some 210,000 clones, around four fifths of them singletons. The sequencing input was PBMCs. These TCRs come from a woman between 45 and 65 years old in good health and CMV-seropositive.

The V gene is TRBV13, the J gene TRBJ2-7, with 9 bases matching TRBD2. CDR1 is PRHDT and CDR2 is FYEKMQ in the germline V gene (reference sequence). There are 15 residues in the CDR3. V was clipped by 4 bases and J by 2 bases; unmatched bases: 6. CDR3 protein: CASSWGSGGPYEQYF. CDR3 coding DNA: TGTGCCAGCAGCTGGGGTAGCGGGGGTCCCTACGAGCAGTACTTC.

V usage is TRBV19 and J usage is TRBJ1-1, with 7 bases matching TRBD1. Germline V gene data show CDR1 as LNHDA and CDR2 as SQIVND (reference sequence). The CDR3 has 16 residues. After removal of 2 bases from V and 1 base from J, the junction contained 7 bases not matched to a gene. CDR3 sequence (DNA): TGTGCCAGTAGTATAAGGGGGCTAGTAAGGAACACTGAAGCTTTCTTT. It translates to CASSIRGLVRNTEAFF.

This clone appeared a single time. In nucleotides, the CDR3 is TGTGCCAGCTCACCGCCCGGATTGGCGGGGGGCCAAGAGACCCAGTACTTC. It specifies CASSPPGLAGGQETQYF. V and J are TRBV18 and TRBJ2-5, with 8 bases identical to TRBD2. Germline CDR1 is KGHSH and CDR2 is LQKENI. Trimming removed 3 bases from V and 1 base from J; junction bases left unmatched: 10. The CDR3 has 17 residues. The full variable domain, rest sourced from reference TRBV18 and TRBJ2-5, is NAGVMQNPRHLVRRRGQEARLRCSPMKGHSHVYWYRQLPEEGLKFMVYLQKENIIDESGMPKERFSAEFPKEGPSILRIQQVVRGDSAAYFCASSPPGLAGGQETQYFGPGTRLLVL.

This clone appeared once. The genes are TRBV5-6 and TRBJ2-5; D uncertain. The J call is uncertain, as TRBJ2-7 better fits the DNA end. Germline V CDR1 and CDR2: SGHDT, YYEEEE. The CDR3 is made up of 12 amino acids. For the CDR3, the DNA is TGTGCCAGCAGCTTGGGGTACCACGAGCAGTACTTC. Amino acids: CASSLGYHEQYF.

Only a few counts were recorded for this clone. The gene calls are TRBV28 and TRBJ2-1; the match to TRBD1 covers 8 bases. The J segment lost 5 bases and the V segment lost 3 bases, leaving 15 bases of the junction unmatched. Germline loops: CDR1 MDHEN, CDR2 SYDVKM. The CDR3 runs to 18 residues. In DNA, the CDR3 is TGTGCCAGCAGTTTGGAACCTCTCGACAGGGGACCGCACAATGAGCAGTTCTTC. It is translated as CASSLEPLDRGPHNEQFF.

In this sample, this clone turned up once. The J gene is TRBJ2-7, the V gene TRBV6-6; TRBD1 aligns across 9 bases. This CDR3 comprises 13 residues. The V segment lost 4 bases and the J segment 6 bases; nucleotides outside the gene matches: 4. Germline assignment: CDR1 MNHNY and CDR2 SVGAGI (reference sequence). The CDR3: CASSSGTGIEQYF. CDR3 nucleotide sequence: TGTGCCAGCAGTTCCGGGACAGGGATCGAGCAGTACTTC.

The rearrangement uses TRBV18 and TRBJ2-1; D is ambiguous. V was cut by 0 bases and J by 0 bases, with 9 bases left in between. The germline gives CDR1 KGHSH, CDR2 LQKENI. This CDR3 contains 16 residues. The CDR3 here is CASSPPRATSYNEQFF. For the CDR3, the DNA is TGTGCCAGCTCACCACCGAGAGCGACCTCCTACAATGAGCAGTTCTTC.

This chain joins TRBV6-6 and TRBJ2-3; 12 bases line up with TRBD2. Germline CDR1 is MNHNY and CDR2 is SVGAGI (reference sequence). With V trimmed by 6 bases and J by 5 bases, 6 bases remained unmatched. CDR3 length equals 15 residues. The CDR3 DNA is TGTGCCAGCAGCCTCCTAGCGGGGGGGCGAGATACGCAGTATTTT. Translated, it gives CASSLLAGGRDTQYF.

V usage is TRBV2 and J usage is TRBJ2-2, with TRBD1 matching 7 bases. The CDR3 totals 16 residues. Germline loops: CDR1 SNHLY, CDR2 FYNNEI. The ends lost 2 bases at V and 0 bases at J; junction bases unmatched: 3. The CDR3 protein is CASSEQGGANTGELFF. The CDR3 region has the DNA TGTGCCAGCAGTGAACAAGGGGGCGCGAACACCGGGGAGCTGTTTTTT.

The rearrangement joins TRBV5-1 to TRBJ1-1; D gene uncertain. CDR3 length: 16 amino acids. The germline V gene encodes CDR1 SGHRS and CDR2 YFSETQ. The V end was cut by 0 bases, the J end by 4 bases, with 16 bases between. The DNA for the CDR3 is TGCGCCAGCAGCTTGGAATATAGGAGGAGAGGCACTGAAGCTTTCTTT. Its translation: CASSLEYRRRGTEAFF.

V is TRBV6-1 and J is TRBJ1-1; D is ambiguous. CDR1 is MNHNS, CDR2 SASEGT, per germline. V lost 2 bases and J lost 7, with 14 bases in between. The CDR3 is 14 residues long. CDR3: CASSEIGRSREAFF. The CDR3 nucleotides are TGTGCCAGCAGTGAAATTGGGAGGTCTCGTGAAGCTTTCTTT.

The rearrangement links TRBV6-1 to TRBJ2-5, with 9 nucleotides matching TRBD2. CDR1 and CDR2 (germline): MNHNS, SASEGT. After removal of 2 bases from V and 4 bases from J, the junction contained 8 bases not matched to a gene. The CDR3 has 16 amino acids. The CDR3: CASSERGLAGRETQYF. In DNA form, the CDR3 reads TGTGCCAGCAGTGAACGGGGCCTAGCGGGGCGAGAGACCCAGTACTTC.

This clone has a single count. This chain's CDR3 is CASSIGHRDTQYF. As DNA, the CDR3 is TGTGCCAGTAGTATAGGGCACAGAGATACGCAGTATTTT. The V call is TRBV19, the J call TRBJ2-3, with no clear D. Trimming stripped 1 base from V and 5 bases from J, with 7 bases between. This CDR3 is built from 13 residues. Germline CDR1 reads LNHDA; CDR2 reads SQIVND (reference sequence).

The chain joins TRBV4-1 to TRBJ1-1, with TRBD1 matching over 7 bases. Germline trimming cut 2 bases from V and 6 bases from J; bases unmatched to any gene: 9. CDR1 and CDR2 (germline): MGHRA, YSYEKL. The CDR3 sequence is 15 residues long. The CDR3 here is CASSQMTGFWAEAFF. The CDR3 DNA sequence: TGCGCCAGCAGCCAAATGACAGGGTTCTGGGCTGAAGCTTTCTTT.

This chain links TRBV7-2 with TRBJ1-5; D is undetermined. This CDR3 is 16 amino acids long. Germline V gene lookup returns CDR1 SGHTA and CDR2 FQGNSA. The V end lost 0 bases, the J end lost 0 bases, and 9 bases lay between the germline ends. The CDR3 DNA sequence: TGTGCCAGCAGCTTAGCGCCCCGGTATAGCAATCAGCCCCAGCATTTT. Protein: CASSLAPRYSNQPQHF. The complete variable domain, with remaining parts taken from reference TRBV7-2 and TRBJ1-5, reads GAGVSQSPSNKVTEKGKDVELRCDPISGHTALYWYRQSLGQGLEFLIYFQGNSAPDKSGLPSDRFSAERTGGSVSTLTIQRTQQEDSAVYLCASSLAPRYSNQPQHFGDGTRLSIL.

This rearrangement joins TRBV6-6 to TRBJ1-4, with a tentative D call TRBD1 (5 bases). V lost 8 bases to trimming and J lost 4 bases, with 17 bases between them. The CDR3 runs 15 residues. Germline V gene data show CDR1 as MNHNY and CDR2 as SVGAGI (reference sequence). CDR3 residues: CASVAGQRHNEKLFF. The CDR3 bases are TGTGCCAGCGTAGCAGGGCAACGACATAATGAAAAACTGTTTTTT.

The V gene is TRBV7-2, the J gene TRBJ1-6, with TRBD1 matching 8 bases. The junction had 9 bases not matched to a gene; V was cut back by 4 bases and J by 7 bases. The CDR3 runs to 16 residues. Germline V gene lookup returns CDR1 SGHTA and CDR2 FQGNSA. This CDR3 is CASSSLLDRANSPLHF. DNA of the CDR3: TGTGCCAGCAGCTCACTCTTGGACAGGGCAAATTCACCCCTCCACTTT.

CDR3 in amino acids: CASSLVGRGGGWAKNYGYTF. In nucleotides, the CDR3 is TGTGCCAGCAGCTTAGTGGGGAGAGGCGGCGGCTGGGCCAAAAACTATGGCTACACCTTC. The chain carries TRBV7-8 and TRBJ1-2; D not resolved. Germline CDR1 reads SGHVS; CDR2 reads FQNEAQ. The CDR3 has 20 residues. V was clipped by 1 base and J by 2 bases, with 26 bases between them.

The chain employs TRBV6-5 and TRBJ1-5, with D perhaps matching TRBD1 (6 bases). The CDR3 runs 13 residues. Germline V gene data show CDR1 as MNHEY and CDR2 as SVGAGI. Trimming shortened V by 5 bases and J by 5 bases, and 10 bases separated the two germline ends. The CDR3, as DNA: TGTGCCAGCAGTACAGGGATCCATCAGCCCCAGCATTTT. This codes for CASSTGIHQPQHF.

V and J are TRBV10-3 and TRBJ1-5, with 9 bases aligning to TRBD1. Per the germline V gene, CDR1 is ENHRY and CDR2 is SYGVKD. With V trimmed by 4 bases and J by 6 bases, 16 bases remained unmatched. The CDR3 totals 18 residues. The CDR3 DNA sequence: TGTGCCATCAGTGCCCGGGACAGGGTCGCTACACCGTCTCAGCCCCAGCATTTT. Its translation is CAISARDRVATPSQPQHF.

The DNA for the CDR3 is TGTGCCAGTAGTCCAACCATACCTCGGGATACGCAGTATTTT. Its translation: CASSPTIPRDTQYF. The chain uses TRBV19 and TRBJ2-3; D is unresolved. V was shortened by 5 bases and J by 6 bases, with 15 bases between the two germline ends. The CDR3 is 14 amino acids. The germline CDR1 and CDR2 sequences are LNHDA and SQIVND (reference sequence). Combining the CDR3 with reference TRBV19 and TRBJ2-3 gives the whole variable domain DGGITQSPKYLFRKEGQNVTLSCEQNLNHDAMYWYRQDPGQGLRLIYYSQIVNDFQKGDIAEGYSVSREKKESFPLTVTSAQKNPTAFYLCASSPTIPRDTQYFGPGTRLTVL.

This chain joins TRBV5-1 and TRBJ2-7; D might be TRBD1 (5 bases). The germline V gene has CDR1 SGHRS and CDR2 YFSETQ. The CDR3 consists of 14 residues. Trimming removed 4 bases at V and 0 bases at J, with 11 bases between. The CDR3 DNA follows: TGCGCCAGCAGCAGTACAGGAAGCTCCTACGAGCAGTACTTC. Translating gives CASSSTGSSYEQYF.